Below, 21 T cell receptor beta chains from the same sample are listed, as sequenced in a study of cytomegalovirus exposure and HLA in healthy donors. 13 Jbeta primers and 60 Vbeta primers were used for the PCR. Generated by immunoSEQ multiplex PCR, the TCRdb table keeps only in-frame clones and is missing some. The sample lists roughly 63,000 clones, less than 75% occurring once. Sequenced sample: PBMCs. Receptor source: a man aged 45-65 years in good health and CMV-seropositive.

The chain links TRBV27 to TRBJ1-1; 7 bases line up with TRBD1. The CDR3 is 15 residues long. Germline V gene data show CDR1 as MNHEY and CDR2 as SMNVEV (reference sequence). J lost 1 base, V lost 6 bases, and 8 bases had no gene match. CDR3 protein: CASSPATGSNTEAFF. The CDR3 coding sequence is TGTGCCAGCAGCCCTGCGACAGGGTCGAACACTGAAGCTTTCTTT.

This clone is a singleton in its sample. The chain recombines TRBV19 with TRBJ1-5, with D possibly TRBD1 on 6 matching bases. CDR1 is LNHDA, CDR2 SQIVND, per germline (reference sequence). Trimming took off 5 bases at V and 7 bases at J, with 21 bases between the two ends. There are 16 residues in the CDR3. The CDR3 here is CASSPPGTRGRQPQHF. CDR3 DNA: TGTGCCAGTAGTCCTCCTGGGACCAGGGGCAGGCAGCCCCAGCATTTT.

This clone appeared a single time. The chain carries TRBV25-1 and TRBJ2-1, with 7 bases fitting TRBD2. The germline V gene has CDR1 MGHDK and CDR2 SYGVNS. The CDR3 spans 15 residues. The V and J ends lost 3 bases and 3 bases, in that order; junction bases with no gene match: 5. The chain's CDR3 is CASSDPQRGYNEQFF. CDR3 coding DNA: TGTGCCAGCAGTGATCCCCAGCGGGGCTACAATGAGCAGTTCTTC.

The chain recombines TRBV5-1 with TRBJ2-7; 9 nucleotides align to TRBD2. V dropped 0 bases and J dropped 6; count of bases not matched to a gene: 13. This CDR3 has 17 amino acids. Per the germline V gene, CDR1 is SGHRS and CDR2 is YFSETQ. This chain's CDR3 is CASSLGALAGSRGEQYF. Written as DNA, the CDR3 is TGCGCCAGCAGCTTGGGGGCGCTAGCGGGAAGCCGGGGCGAGCAGTACTTC.

The V and J genes are TRBV6-1 and TRBJ2-1, with 7 bases aligning to TRBD1. J gave up 0 bases and V 4 bases, and 0 bases lay outside the gene matches. The CDR3 covers 14 residues. Germline V gene lookup returns CDR1 MNHNS and CDR2 SASEGT. CDR3 loop: CASSAGGSYNEQFF. CDR3 nucleotides: TGTGCCAGCAGTGCAGGGGGCTCCTACAATGAGCAGTTCTTC.

This sequence joins TRBV2 and TRBJ2-7; TRBD1 matches at 7 bases. V lost 4 bases, J lost 0 bases, and 3 bases stayed unmatched. The CDR3 is 14 residues long. Germline CDR1 is SNHLY and CDR2 is FYNNEI. CDR3 region: CASSGQGSSYEQYF. The CDR3 DNA is TGTGCCAGCAGTGGACAGGGTTCCTCCTACGAGCAGTACTTC.

The J gene is TRBJ1-5, the V gene TRBV18; D ambiguous. V shed 5 bases and J shed 3 bases, with 11 bases lying between them. The CDR3 is 14 amino acids. In germline, CDR1 is KGHSH, CDR2 LQKENI. CDR3 DNA: TGTGCCAGCTCATTGGGCAGGAACAATCAGCCCCAGCATTTT. This translates into CASSLGRNNQPQHF.

V usage is TRBV11-2 and J usage is TRBJ2-7; 7 bases agree with TRBD1. Germline CDR1 and CDR2: SGHAT and FQNNGV. The V gene end was trimmed by 5 bases and the J gene end by 4 bases; junction bases not matched to a gene: 8. The CDR3 length is 14 residues. As DNA, the CDR3 is TGTGCCAGCAGCCACAGGGGACGAGCGTACGAGCAGTACTTC. Protein: CASSHRGRAYEQYF.

The chain recombines TRBV4-2 with TRBJ2-3; unclear D gene. CDR1 and CDR2 (germline): LGHNA, YNFKEQ. V lost 3 bases, J lost 1 base, and 11 bases lay in between. This CDR3 has 15 amino acids. The CDR3 loop reads CASSHVTPGTDTQYF. The DNA for the CDR3 is TGTGCCAGCAGCCATGTTACACCAGGCACAGATACGCAGTATTTT.

The chain uses TRBV6-5 and TRBJ2-2; D possibly corresponds to TRBD2 (5 bases). The CDR3 extends over 13 amino acids. Deletions cut 1 base from V and 8 bases from J, with 8 bases between. Germline V gene lookup returns CDR1 MNHEY and CDR2 SVGAGI. CDR3 sequence: CASSYFSGGELFF. DNA of the CDR3: TGTGCCAGCAGTTACTTTTCGGGAGGGGAGCTGTTTTTT.

Notes on this clone: Since no conserved phenylalanine or tryptophan closes the CDR3, a read error is the likely cause. The chain has TRBV30 and TRBJ1-5; maybe TRBD1 (5 bases). CDR1 is GTSNPN, CDR2 SVGIG, per germline (reference sequence). The CDR3 is 13 amino acids. The ends were cut back, 5 bases at V and 1 base at J, with 9 bases in the middle. CDR3 protein: CAWGRDSNQPQHV. The DNA of the CDR3 is TGTGCCTGGGGCCGGGACAGCAATCAGCCCCAGCATGTT.

This clone has more than one count but fewer than ten. The J gene is TRBJ2-1, the V gene TRBV29-1; 14 bases are a match to TRBD2. Germline V lookup: CDR1 SQVTM, CDR2 ANQGSEA. This CDR3 is 16 amino acids long. Trimming removed 4 bases from V and 7 bases from J; junction bases left unmatched: 9. The CDR3 DNA reads as TGCAGCGTTGGACTAGCGGGGGGGCTAAGGGTAAATGAGCAGTTCTTC. Its protein product is CSVGLAGGLRVNEQFF.

The sample holds a few counts of this clone. The CDR3 DNA reads TGTGCCAGCAGCCCGCCGCGGGGTAAAGAGACCCAGTACTTC. It codes for CASSPPRGKETQYF. The chain joins TRBV9 to TRBJ2-5; D may be TRBD2 (6 bases). Deletions cut 4 bases from V and 3 bases from J, with 13 bases between. Germline V gene lookup returns CDR1 SGDLS and CDR2 YYNGEE. The CDR3 sequence is 14 residues long.

In its sample, this clone was seen a few times. This sequence joins TRBV19 and TRBJ1-4; 8 nucleotides agree with TRBD1. Germline V gene sequence: CDR1 LNHDA, CDR2 SQIVND (reference sequence). The V and J ends lost 6 bases and 3 bases, in that order; junction bases with no gene match: 3. This CDR3 comprises 14 residues. This chain's CDR3 is CASSSTGANEKLFF. CDR3 coding DNA: TGTGCCAGTAGCTCGACAGGGGCTAATGAAAAACTGTTTTTT.

This clone was counted a few times. The chain has TRBV14 and TRBJ2-1, with a possible D match to TRBD2 (6 bases). CDR1 is SGHDN and CDR2 is FVKESK in the germline V gene. V gave up 5 bases and J gave up 4 bases, with 12 bases separating them. This CDR3 spans 14 amino acids. The CDR3 DNA follows: TGTGCCAGCAGCTACCGGGACTTTTACAATGAGCAGTTCTTC. It is translated as CASSYRDFYNEQFF.

The chain is built from TRBV7-8 and TRBJ1-6; D gene unclear. Germline values: CDR1 SGHVS, CDR2 FQNEAQ. This CDR3 is built from 14 residues. V was shortened by 1 base and J by 8 bases, with 9 bases between the two germline ends. The CDR3: CASSLGRSDSPLHF. In DNA form, the CDR3 reads TGTGCCAGCAGCTTAGGGCGGTCGGATTCACCCCTCCACTTT.

J is TRBJ2-7 and V is TRBV6-1, with TRBD2 matching 11 bases. The CDR3 has 13 amino acids. CDR1 is MNHNS and CDR2 is SASEGT in the germline V gene. The CDR3, as DNA: TGTGCTAGCGGGAGGGGAGGTAACTACGAGCAGTACTTC. This codes for CASGRGGNYEQYF.

V is TRBV7-9 and J is TRBJ2-1; 7 nucleotides line up with TRBD1. Germline V gene sequence: CDR1 SEHNR, CDR2 FQNEAQ (reference sequence). Germline trimming cut 1 base from V and 9 bases from J; bases unmatched to any gene: 9. This CDR3 comprises 15 residues. The CDR3 spells CASSLGGQVKGEQFF. The CDR3 nucleotides are TGTGCCAGCAGCTTAGGAGGACAGGTTAAGGGTGAGCAGTTCTTC. Using reference TRBV7-9 and TRBJ2-1 for the parts outside the CDR3, the full variable domain is DTGVSQNPRHKITKRGQNVTFRCDPISEHNRLYWYRQTLGQGPEFLTYFQNEAQLEKSRLLSDRFSAERPKGSFSTLEIQRTEQGDSAMYLCASSLGGQVKGEQFFGPGTRLTVL.

This chain connects TRBV7-9 to TRBJ2-3, with no clear D. The V and J ends lost 5 bases and 0 bases respectively, with 12 bases between them. Germline-derived CDR1 and CDR2 are SEHNR and FQNEAQ (reference sequence). The CDR3 has 15 residues. This CDR3 is CASSTQRSSTDTQYF. The CDR3 DNA sequence: TGTGCCAGCAGCACGCAGCGATCTAGCACAGATACGCAGTATTTT.

This clone appeared a single time. V is TRBV10-2 and J is TRBJ2-2; 12 bases align to TRBD1. The CDR3 length is 15 residues. The ends lost 6 bases at V and 4 bases at J; junction bases unmatched: 3. Germline-derived CDR1 and CDR2 are WSHSY and SAAADI. DNA for the CDR3: TGCGCCAGCAGAGGGACAGGGGGCAGCACCGGGGAGCTGTTTTTT. This translates into CASRGTGGSTGELFF.

The chain joins TRBV6-5 to TRBJ1-1, with 9 bases aligning to TRBD1. The germline V gene has CDR1 MNHEY and CDR2 SVGAGI. With 4 bases clipped from V and 1 base from J, the junction kept 4 bases outside the gene matches. The CDR3 contains 15 residues. CDR3 bases: TGTGCCAGCAGTTCACTGGGACAGGGGAACACTGAAGCTTTCTTT. Translating it yields CASSSLGQGNTEAFF.